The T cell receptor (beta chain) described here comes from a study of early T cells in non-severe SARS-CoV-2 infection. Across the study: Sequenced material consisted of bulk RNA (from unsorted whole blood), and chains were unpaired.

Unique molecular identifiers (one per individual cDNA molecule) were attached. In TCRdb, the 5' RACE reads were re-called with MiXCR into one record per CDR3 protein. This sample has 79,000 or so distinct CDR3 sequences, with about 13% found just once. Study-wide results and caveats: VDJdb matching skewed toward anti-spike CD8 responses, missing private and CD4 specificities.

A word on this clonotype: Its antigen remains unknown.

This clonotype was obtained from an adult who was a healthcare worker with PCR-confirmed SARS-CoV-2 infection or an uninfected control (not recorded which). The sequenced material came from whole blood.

Here the CDR3 reads CASSDDSIMNTEAFF. In DNA, the CDR3 is TGTGCCAGCAGCGATGACAGCATCATGAACACTGAAGCTTTCTTT. The V and J genes are TRBV6-5 and TRBJ1-1; D might be TRBD1 (5 bases). The length of the CDR3 is 15 residues. Trimming stripped 6 bases from V and 0 bases from J, with 14 bases between. Germline CDR1 and CDR2: MNHEY and SVGAGI.